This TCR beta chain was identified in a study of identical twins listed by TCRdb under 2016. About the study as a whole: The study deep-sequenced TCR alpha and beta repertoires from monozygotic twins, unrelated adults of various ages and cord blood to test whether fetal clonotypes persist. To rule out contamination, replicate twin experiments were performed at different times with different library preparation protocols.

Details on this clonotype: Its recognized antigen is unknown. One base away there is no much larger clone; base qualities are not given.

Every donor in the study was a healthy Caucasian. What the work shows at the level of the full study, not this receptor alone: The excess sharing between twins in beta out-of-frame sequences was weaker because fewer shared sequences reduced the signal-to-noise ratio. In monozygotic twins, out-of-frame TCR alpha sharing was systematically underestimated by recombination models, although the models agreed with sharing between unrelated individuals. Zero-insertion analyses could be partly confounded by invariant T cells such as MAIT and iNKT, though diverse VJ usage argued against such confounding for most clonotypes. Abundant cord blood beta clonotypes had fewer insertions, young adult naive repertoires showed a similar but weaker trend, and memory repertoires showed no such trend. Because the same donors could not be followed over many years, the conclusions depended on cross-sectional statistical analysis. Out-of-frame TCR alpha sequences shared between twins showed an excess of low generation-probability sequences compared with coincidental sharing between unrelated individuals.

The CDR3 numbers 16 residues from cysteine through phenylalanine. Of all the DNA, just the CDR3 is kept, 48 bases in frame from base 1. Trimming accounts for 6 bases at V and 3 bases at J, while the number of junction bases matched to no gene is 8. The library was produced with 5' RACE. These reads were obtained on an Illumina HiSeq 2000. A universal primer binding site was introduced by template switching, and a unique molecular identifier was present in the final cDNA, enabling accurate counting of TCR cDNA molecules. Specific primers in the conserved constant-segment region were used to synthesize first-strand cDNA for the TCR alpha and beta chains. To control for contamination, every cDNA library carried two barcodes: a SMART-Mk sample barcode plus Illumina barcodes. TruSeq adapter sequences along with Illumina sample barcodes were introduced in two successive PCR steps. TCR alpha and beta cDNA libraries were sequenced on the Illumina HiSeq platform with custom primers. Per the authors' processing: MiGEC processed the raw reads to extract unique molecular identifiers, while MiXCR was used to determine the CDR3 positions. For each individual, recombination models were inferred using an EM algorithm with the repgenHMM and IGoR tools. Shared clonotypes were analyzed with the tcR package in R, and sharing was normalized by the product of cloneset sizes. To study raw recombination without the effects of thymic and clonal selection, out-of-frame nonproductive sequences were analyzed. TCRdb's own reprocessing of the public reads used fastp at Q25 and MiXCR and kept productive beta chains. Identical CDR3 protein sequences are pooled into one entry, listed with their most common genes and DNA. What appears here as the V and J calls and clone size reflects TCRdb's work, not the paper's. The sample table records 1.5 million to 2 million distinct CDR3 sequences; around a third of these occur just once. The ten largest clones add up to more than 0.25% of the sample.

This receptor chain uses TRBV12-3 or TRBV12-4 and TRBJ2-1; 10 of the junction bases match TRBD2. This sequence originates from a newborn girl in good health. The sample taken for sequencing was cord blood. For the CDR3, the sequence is CASSPSSGSNYNEQFF. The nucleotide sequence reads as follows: TGTGCCAGCAGCCCCTCTAGCGGGAGCAACTACAATGAGCAGTTCTTC.